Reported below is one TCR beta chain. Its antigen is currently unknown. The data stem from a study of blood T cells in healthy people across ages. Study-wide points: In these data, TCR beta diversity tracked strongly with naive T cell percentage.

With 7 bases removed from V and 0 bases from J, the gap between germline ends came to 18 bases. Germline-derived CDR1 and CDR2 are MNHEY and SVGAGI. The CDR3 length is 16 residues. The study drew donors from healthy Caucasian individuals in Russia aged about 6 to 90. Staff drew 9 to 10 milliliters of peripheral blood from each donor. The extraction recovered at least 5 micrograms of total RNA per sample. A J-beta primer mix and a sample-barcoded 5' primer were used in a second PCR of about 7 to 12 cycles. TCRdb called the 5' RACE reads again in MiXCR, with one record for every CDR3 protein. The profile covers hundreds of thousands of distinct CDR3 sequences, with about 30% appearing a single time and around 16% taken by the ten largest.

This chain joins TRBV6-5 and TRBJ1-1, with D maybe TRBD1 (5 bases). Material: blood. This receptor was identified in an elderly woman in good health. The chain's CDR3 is CASNNGPGRLNTEAFF. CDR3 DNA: TGTGCCAGCAACAACGGTCCGGGACGGTTGAACACTGAAGCTTTCTTT.